The clone carrying this T cell receptor beta chain was recorded a few times. The CDR3 extends over 15 amino acids. The ends were cut back, 5 bases at V and 1 base at J, with 14 bases in the middle. Germline V CDR1 and CDR2: SGHVS, FNYEAQ. The data were taken from a study of blood T cell repertoires in COVID-19. Study-wide background: The United States, Italy and Spain were the sources of the acute and convalescent COVID-19 samples.

Some clones are missing from TCRdb's copy, which holds only in-frame ones; the method was immunoSEQ multiplex PCR. The sample has some 250,000 clones; approximately 80% are singletons. Sequencing was done on a sample of peripheral blood. This receptor was identified in a woman aged 18-35 years with acute or convalescent COVID-19. The chain has TRBV7-6 and TRBJ1-1; D might be TRBD1 (5 bases). DNA for the CDR3: TGTGCCAGCAGCGTAGGGGCTGTGGGGAACACTGAAGCTTTCTTT. Protein: CASSVGAVGNTEAFF.